This is a list of T cell receptor beta chains from one sample in a study of T cell responses to AZD1222 COVID-19 vaccine. The data were produced by immunoSEQ multiplex PCR, yet TCRdb's version contains in-frame clones alone and is incomplete. This sample has approximately 140,000 clones; about 90% occur once, and the top ten carry roughly 7.5%. The input for sequencing was peripheral blood, taken 28 days after the second dose of the MenACWY control vaccine. The origin of the receptors is an adult who received the MenACWY meningococcal vaccine as a control. The CDR3 runs from the conserved cysteine through the conserved F or W.

>TRBV27|TRBJ2-7
CASSFDREYEQYF
>TRBV5-1|TRBJ1-2
CASSLDLLNYGYTF
>TRBV9|TRBJ1-1
CASSRLNTEAFF
>TRBV18|TRBJ2-2
CASSPETGGITGELFF
>TRBV7-6|TRBJ2-3
CASSLVGNTQYF
>TRBV3-1/TRBV3-2|TRBJ1-5
CASSQARGGGQPQHF
>TRBV5-1|TRBJ2-7
CASSGTGVGEQYF
>TRBV7-3|TRBJ2-1
CASTRGDYNEQFF
>TRBV6-5|TRBJ1-1
CASMGFTEAFF
>TRBV4-2|TRBJ1-2
CASSQVTDRGYGYTF
>TRBV12-3/TRBV12-4|TRBJ1-1
CASSSSRNTEAFF
>TRBV30|TRBJ2-5
CAWSATGKGETQYF
>TRBV19|TRBJ1-2
CASSIGLAGENFYGYTF
>TRBV3-1/TRBV3-2|TRBJ1-6
CASSPGTYNSPLHF
>TRBV7-9|TRBJ1-1
CASSLARGTEAFF
>TRBV6-2/TRBV6-3|TRBJ2-5
CASSYNRGETQYF
>TRBV19|TRBJ1-6
CASSIETGDRVRNSPLHF
>TRBV6-1|TRBJ2-1
CASSEGTGARDEQFF
>TRBV27|TRBJ2-6
CASRGSHSGANVLTF
>TRBV7-2|TRBJ1-1
CASSAQAGVGTEAFF
>TRBV28|TRBJ2-3
CASSLFGGPSTDTQYF
>TRBV28|TRBJ1-5
CASRGGQGQPQHF
>TRBV2|TRBJ2-7
CASRTATYEQYF
>TRBV6-2/TRBV6-3|TRBJ2-1
CASSLLADAYNEQFF
>TRBV6-2/TRBV6-3|TRBJ1-1
CASSSWAGTRNTEAFF
>TRBV6-2/TRBV6-3|TRBJ1-4
CASSADGNRGEKLFF
>TRBV19|TRBJ1-5
CASSWGHGQPQHF
>TRBV7-9|TRBJ1-5
CASRKVAEYSNQPQHF
>TRBV24-1|TRBJ2-1
CATSDVGGGNEQFF